This T cell receptor beta chain was found in a study of glioma-infiltrating T cells. Trimming removed 4 bases at V and 2 bases at J, with 3 bases between. This CDR3 comprises 12 residues. CDR1 is LGHDT and CDR2 is YNNKEL in the germline V gene (reference sequence). Using RNA template, CDR3s of TCR alpha and beta were amplified with iRepertoire arm-PCR. TCRdb redid the calling of the multiplex PCR reads with MiXCR, one entry per CDR3 protein. The sample records about 99,000 distinct CDR3 sequences, about 30% being singletons. The sequence derives from a human donor with low-grade glioma or glioblastoma, undergoing nonglioma brain surgery, or in good health (not recorded which). Material: glioma tissue, nonneoplastic brain tissue, or PBMCs (not recorded which). The chain carries TRBV3-1 and TRBJ2-1; D unresolved. The CDR3 here is CASSRAYNEQFF. CDR3 DNA sequence: TGTGCCAGCAGCCGGGCCTACAATGAGCAGTTCTTC.